This T cell receptor beta chain was identified in a study of cytomegalovirus exposure and HLA in healthy donors (TCRdb year 2017). Regarding the study in general: According to an earlier analysis of 587 of the donors, about 190 million T cells yielded roughly 110 million unique TCR beta sequences and about 300 Gb of sequence data. Around 320 gigabases of sequencing data and roughly 90 million unique TCR sequences were included in an early release covering roughly 700 HLA-typed donors. Of the roughly 410 genotyped donors, over 80% were placed in the genetic ancestry cluster associated with self-reported Caucasian donors. The study aimed to test whether signatures of past pathogen exposure could be identified by cataloging public T cell receptors. The T cell repertoires of several hundred subjects were profiled by immunosequencing and related to cytomegalovirus serostatus. Besides the first cohort of 550 to 750 subjects, a separate validation cohort made up of around 120 different subjects was used. To predict cytomegalovirus infection status, the study brought together high-throughput TCR immunosequencing, statistical association of individual TCRs with disease status, and machine learning. A later analysis re-examined previously published TCR beta repertoires from about 670 donors and added high-resolution HLA genotyping to investigate patterns of TCR occurrence. In the later analysis, no new phenotypic data were used to find candidate immune exposures; instead, reliance was placed on TCR beta sequences and their occurrence across donors. An earlier analysis of 587 of the donors applied high-throughput TCR beta sequencing to assess whether each TCR beta V gene segment acted as functional or pseudogenic. Alongside the repertoire data, information on donor age, sex, ethnicity and CMV serostatus was compiled. A later genetic analysis took genome-wide SNP genotypes for about three fifths of the 666 donors and used that subset as a discovery cohort. Every discovery cohort repertoire had been produced on one sequencing platform. Class I and class II HLA loci were covered by the typing at four-digit resolution. The number of donors typed differed by locus, with 629-630 for A, B, C, DRB1 and DQB1, around 500 for DQA1, approximately 580 for DPA1, and 400 to 490 for DPB1. A handful of DR-DQ haplotypes were treated as single units for association and clustering because of strong linkage in the cohort. Among around 400 genotyped donors of the cohort, an average of approximately 240,000 unique TCR beta nucleotide sequences were sequenced per donor, roughly 18% of them non-productive. Results and caveats for the whole study, not just this receptor: The classifier was reported to diagnose cytomegalovirus status with high specificity and sensitivity in both the original and validation cohorts. Specific HLA alleles were associated with roughly 17,000 TCR beta sequences at a false discovery rate of 0.05 in a later analysis. The 87-base-pair reads could not distinguish some IMGT-functional V segments, including TRBV6-2 and TRBV6-3, so those segments were excluded. Linkage disequilibrium might explain the correlated functional status among segregating V segments, but an unknown experimental factor could not be excluded. The sequencing pipeline was judged likely to have produced a cluster of highly shared sequence variants as a technical artifact. For the cohort, immune exposure information was limited to CMV serostatus. Several of the top co-occurrence clusters appeared to be linked to parvovirus B19, influenza, CMV and Epstein-Barr virus, according to a later analysis. A few of the identified cytomegalovirus-associated TCR beta chains were confirmed in vitro to be specific for cytomegalovirus antigens. It was suggested by the authors that the approach could potentially be generalized to other disease states and immunological phenotypes. A later analysis found that HLA-associated TCR beta chains were more clonally expanded and had lower generation probabilities than equally common non-associated chains. Roughly uniform sequencing depth across donors was assumed in presence/absence analyses, although this assumption may not hold. According to a later genetic analysis, donors in an Asian-associated ancestry cluster had fewer N-insertions in productive TCRs than the approximately 700-donor mean. In a later analysis, TCR association rates were found to vary across HLA loci, with the most associated TCRs seen for DRB1 alleles and the fewest for HLA-C alleles. Most CMV-associated TCR beta chains appeared to be HLA-restricted in a later analysis, and the HLA associations seemed to be driven largely by CMV exposure. When HLA alleles, especially DR and DQ, strongly co-occurred, attributing TCR associations to individual alleles was difficult. While some public TCRs were present in many individuals, most TCR sequences turned up only very rarely across donors. Because counts were too low, roughly 18 rarely observed V segments, including chromosome 9 orphons, were left out of the earlier analysis of approximately 500 of the donors. A further reported finding was that TCR beta sequences accurately predicted the HLA-A and HLA-B alleles for most subjects in the first cohort. Broadly in line with IMGT annotations, most TCR beta V segments showed up in productive rearrangements about 87% or about 30% of the time in an earlier analysis of 450 to 750 of the donors. A total of roughly 160 TCR beta chains were listed by the study as associated with cytomegalovirus. The cohort was sequenced for TCR beta chains only, and without alpha or paired-chain data the features that could be detected were limited. Because some donors lacked HLA typing at each locus, the association tests relied only on the typed subset. An association between a missense DCLRE1C variant and V-gene and J-gene trimming of TCR beta chains was found in a later genetic analysis and replicated in an independent cohort.

The cohort was made up of around 720 healthy bone marrow donors. At the time of sampling, all cohort members were nominally healthy, though unrecorded immune exposures were likely present. The donor was CMV seronegative and belonged to the group of approximately 320 seronegative cohort members. Every donor gave a peripheral blood sample, and the peripheral blood mononuclear cells from that sample were used for TCR beta sequencing. The Qiagen DNeasy Blood Extraction Kit was used to extract genomic DNA from the blood cell samples. Taken from the germline V gene, the CDR1 and CDR2 loops are MNHEY and SVGAGI. From the cysteine up to the phenylalanine, the CDR3 has a length of 14 residues. This entry keeps only the CDR3 DNA: 42 bases, framed from base 1. Concerning this clone: Its target antigen remains unknown. The junction shows a germline mismatch at one end, possibly a read error.

The library relied on the immunoSEQ multiplex PCR assay. For the multiplex PCR, a mixture combining 60 forward primers for TCR Vbeta segments and 13 reverse primers for TCR Jbeta segments was used. A multiplex PCR assay on genomic DNA amplified the CDR3 region of rearranged TCR beta genes. Amplified TCR beta libraries were sequenced as 87-base-pair reads on the Illumina HiSeq System. On the study's bioinformatics: A later analysis tallied roughly 78 million unique TCR beta chains across the 666 repertoires, and roughly 11 million of those chains were shared by two or more donors. Raw reads were error-corrected and collapsed into unique sequences with a nearest-neighbor algorithm that merged closely related sequences to remove PCR and sequencing errors. Alignment of CDR3 sequences to IMGT reference sequences was used to assign V, D and J gene segments. For a sequence to be retained, a match of at least six nucleotides to both a V gene segment and a J gene segment was required. Rearrangements were classified as productive when the CDR3 lacked stop codons and remained in frame with V and J, and all other rearrangements were classified as non-productive. Following IMGT convention, CDR3 was defined as the stretch from the second conserved V-encoded cysteine up to the conserved J-encoded phenylalanine. The earlier analysis of about 530 of the donors excluded any sequence lacking an unambiguous match to a single V gene segment. An earlier analysis of 550 to 650 of the donors classified V segments as functional when productive rearrangements were above 56.7% and as segregating when the standard deviation between donors was above 5%. A statistical classification framework was built for diagnosing cytomegalovirus status from the catalog of TCR beta chain sequences. A later analysis assigned V and J genes by comparing TCR nucleotide sequences with IMGT/GENE-DB human TR gene sequences. In a later analysis, CDR3 sequences and most-parsimonious VDJ recombination scenarios were assigned using the TCRdist pipeline. In a later analysis, every TCR beta chain was defined by the combination of its CDR3 amino acid sequence and its V-gene family, and reads without a unique V-gene family were dropped. To address suspected cross-contamination and a sequencing artifact, a later analysis removed 550 to 750 highly shared, low-generation-probability nucleotide sequences. A later analysis calculated a clonal expansion index for each public chain from normalized within-repertoire ranks of inferred template counts. Generation probabilities in a later analysis came from a VDJ recombination model fitted to out-of-frame rearrangements, and those results were checked against IGoR. In a later analysis, hypergeometric tests were used to score TCR-TCR, TCR-HLA and TCR-CMV co-occurrence, with a repertoire-size bias correction applied to TCR pairs. False discovery rates were estimated in a later analysis by permuting HLA or CMV assignments 20 times. In a later analysis, co-occurring TCRs were grouped using DBSCAN, and TCRdist sequence similarity was added for clustering within HLA-allele-positive subsets. For co-occurrence clustering, repertoires with fewer than 30,000 or more than 120,000 public chains were excluded, along with five repertoires with anomalous nucleotide sharing. TCRdb took over this immuneACCESS table, retaining in-frame rearrangements with V and J assigned. Such tables are incomplete; in checked studies, under half of the missing clones stem from an unresolved V gene, and the remainder is unexplained. The V and J calls and clone size were taken over from that table, and D and trimming were inferred from the DNA. The sample table lists about 200,000 clones, 70% to 80% of them with a count of one. The biggest ten clones account for 15% to 18% of the sample.

The TCR sequence derives from a man between 40 and 49 years old in good health and CMV-seronegative. Recombination joined TRBV6-5 with TRBJ1-1; 7 junctional bases match TRBD1. Sample: PBMCs. The DNA reads TGTGCCGGCAGTTACTTGAGATCAGGGGGTGAAGCTTTCTTT. Its translation reads: CAGSYLRSGGEAFF.